The T cell receptor (beta chain) described here comes from a study of human T cells and chemical hapten exposure. For the study at large: Upper-back patches of 0.01% DPC were read at 6 days.

Time point reported: patch test 3, about 24 weeks after DPC sensitization. Treatment given: therapeutic diphenylcyclopropenone sensitization with weekly scalp DPC. TCRdb reanalysed the RACE reads using MiXCR and keeps one entry per CDR3 protein. The sample has about 120,000 distinct CDR3 sequences, about 11% seen once. V shed 1 base, J shed 5 bases, and the junction held 7 bases outside the gene matches. Germline V gene lookup returns CDR1 SGHRS and CDR2 YFSETQ. The CDR3 is made up of 16 amino acids. This TCR came from a woman between 45 and 60 years old with alopecia areata. Some clones in this sample may be carry-over from other donors' samples. This specimen consisted of whole blood, obtained in connection with sensitization to the hapten diphenylcyclopropenone (DPC). The chain is built from TRBV5-1 and TRBJ2-1; 9 bases agree with TRBD2. The CDR3 is CASSLYGGGGDNEQFF. CDR3 DNA: TGCGCCAGCAGCTTGTATGGCGGGGGGGGAGACAATGAGCAGTTCTTC.